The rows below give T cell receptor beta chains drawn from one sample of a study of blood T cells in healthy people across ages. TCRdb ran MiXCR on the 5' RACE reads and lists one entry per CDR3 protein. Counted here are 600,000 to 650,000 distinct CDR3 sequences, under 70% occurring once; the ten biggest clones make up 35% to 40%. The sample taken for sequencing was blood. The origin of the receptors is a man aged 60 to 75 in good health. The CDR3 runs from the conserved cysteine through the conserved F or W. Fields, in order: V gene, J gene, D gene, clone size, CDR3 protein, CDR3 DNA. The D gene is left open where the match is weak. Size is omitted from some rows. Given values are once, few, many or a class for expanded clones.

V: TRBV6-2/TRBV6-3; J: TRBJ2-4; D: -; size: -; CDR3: CASSFTGPSSKNIQYF; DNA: TGTGCCAGCAGTTTCACAGGCCCGAGCTCCAAAAACATTCAGTACTTC
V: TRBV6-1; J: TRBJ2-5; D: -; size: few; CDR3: CASSSQQETQYF; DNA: TGTGCCAGCAGTTCCCAGCAAGAGACCCAGTACTTC
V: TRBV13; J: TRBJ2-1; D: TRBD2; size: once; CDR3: CASSLNSGDFAGEQFF; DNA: TGTGCCAGCAGCTTAAATAGCGGGGACTTCGCGGGTGAGCAGTTCTTC
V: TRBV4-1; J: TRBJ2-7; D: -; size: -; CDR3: CASSQVRTVTYEQYF; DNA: TGCGCCAGCAGCCAAGTCAGGACGGTTACCTACGAGCAGTACTTC
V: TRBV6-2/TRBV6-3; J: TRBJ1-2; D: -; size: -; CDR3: CASINEEGGPGANYGYTF; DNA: TGTGCCAGCATCAACGAGGAGGGGGGCCCCGGTGCTAACTATGGCTACACCTTC
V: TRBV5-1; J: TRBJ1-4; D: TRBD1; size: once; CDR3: CASSLTGENEKLFF; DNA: TGCGCCAGCAGCTTGACAGGGGAAAATGAAAAACTGTTTTTT
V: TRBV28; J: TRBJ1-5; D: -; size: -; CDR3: CASSLTQASNQPQHF; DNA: TGTGCCAGCAGTTTAACCCAGGCGTCCAATCAGCCCCAGCATTTT
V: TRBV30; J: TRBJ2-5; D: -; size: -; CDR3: CAWSVVPGTQETQYF; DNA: TGTGCCTGGAGTGTAGTTCCAGGGACTCAAGAGACCCAGTACTTC
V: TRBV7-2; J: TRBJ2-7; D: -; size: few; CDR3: CASSLPMVSEQYF; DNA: TGTGCCAGCAGCTTACCCATGGTCTCCGAGCAGTACTTC
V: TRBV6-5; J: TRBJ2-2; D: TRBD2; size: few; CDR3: CASSYSRTSGVTGELFF; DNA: TGTGCCAGCAGTTACTCAAGGACTAGCGGGGTCACCGGGGAGCTGTTTTTT
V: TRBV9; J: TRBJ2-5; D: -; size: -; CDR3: CASSVVSDYQETQYF; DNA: TGTGCCAGCAGCGTAGTCTCGGATTACCAAGAGACCCAGTACTTC
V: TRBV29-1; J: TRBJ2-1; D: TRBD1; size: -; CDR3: CSVVGGQGVYNEQFF; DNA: TGCAGCGTTGTGGGGGGACAGGGGGTCTACAATGAGCAGTTCTTC
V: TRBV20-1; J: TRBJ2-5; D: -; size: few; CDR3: CSASRQSMGETQYF; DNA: TGCAGTGCTAGTCGGCAGTCGATGGGGGAGACCCAGTACTTC
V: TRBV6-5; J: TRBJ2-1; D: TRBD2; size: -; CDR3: CASSKLAGYNEQFF; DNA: TGTGCCAGCAGCAAGCTAGCGGGGTACAATGAGCAGTTCTTC
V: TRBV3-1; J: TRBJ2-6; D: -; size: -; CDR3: CAGSQEPLANVLTF; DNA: TGTGCCGGCAGCCAAGAGCCGTTAGCCAACGTCCTGACTTTC
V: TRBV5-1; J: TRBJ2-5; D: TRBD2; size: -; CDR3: CASSLGLARRETQYF; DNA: TGCGCCAGCAGCTTGGGACTAGCACGCCGGGAGACCCAGTACTTC
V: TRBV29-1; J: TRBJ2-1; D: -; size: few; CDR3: CSVEDLGFGDSYNEQFF; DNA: TGCAGCGTTGAAGATTTAGGATTCGGGGACTCCTACAATGAGCAGTTCTTC
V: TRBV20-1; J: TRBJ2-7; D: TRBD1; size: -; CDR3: CSARAWTGIYEQYF; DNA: TGCAGTGCTAGAGCTTGGACAGGGATCTACGAGCAGTACTTC
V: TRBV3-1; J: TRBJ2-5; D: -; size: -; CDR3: CASSQELRSRETQYF; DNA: TGTGCCAGCAGCCAAGAATTGAGGTCCAGGGAGACCCAGTACTTC
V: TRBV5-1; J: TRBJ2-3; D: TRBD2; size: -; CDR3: CASSPTSRDTQYF; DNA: TGCGCCAGCAGCCCGACTAGCCGAGATACGCAGTATTTT
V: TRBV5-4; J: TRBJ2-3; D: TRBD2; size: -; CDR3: CASSLAGTSGTLGGTDTQYF; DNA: TGTGCCAGCAGCTTGGCAGGGACTAGCGGGACCCTGGGGGGCACAGATACGCAGTATTTT
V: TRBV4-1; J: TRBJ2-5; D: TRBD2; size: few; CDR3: CASSHTSGGQETQYF; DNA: TGCGCCAGCAGCCACACTAGCGGGGGCCAAGAGACCCAGTACTTC